Included here is one TCR beta chain sequence, with context. The data derive from a study of OX40 agonist ivuxolimab in advanced cancers. Study-wide context: The study treated patients with ivuxolimab, an agonistic anti-OX40 (CD134) antibody. Subjects had a mean age of about 61 years, with a range of 23 to 79; around 83% were male.

This table comes from immunoSEQ multiplex PCR, and its TCRdb copy is limited to in-frame clones, with some not included. The sample carries tens of thousands of clones, roughly 87% recorded once. Trimming took 10 bases from V and 5 from J; bases not matched to a gene: 8. From germline, CDR1 is ENHRY and CDR2 SYGVKD. The CDR3 length is 15 residues. This TCR derives from an adult with an advanced solid tumor such as melanoma, head and neck, liver or kidney cancer. This chain connects TRBV10-3 to TRBJ2-1; 13 positions match TRBD2. Sequences were derived from CD4+ or CD8+ T cells sorted from blood, sampled in a trial of the OX40 agonist ivuxolimab. The CDR3 bases are TGTGCCACGTCGTCCACTAGCGGGGGGGACAATGAGCAGTTCTTC. Protein product: CATSSTSGGDNEQFF.